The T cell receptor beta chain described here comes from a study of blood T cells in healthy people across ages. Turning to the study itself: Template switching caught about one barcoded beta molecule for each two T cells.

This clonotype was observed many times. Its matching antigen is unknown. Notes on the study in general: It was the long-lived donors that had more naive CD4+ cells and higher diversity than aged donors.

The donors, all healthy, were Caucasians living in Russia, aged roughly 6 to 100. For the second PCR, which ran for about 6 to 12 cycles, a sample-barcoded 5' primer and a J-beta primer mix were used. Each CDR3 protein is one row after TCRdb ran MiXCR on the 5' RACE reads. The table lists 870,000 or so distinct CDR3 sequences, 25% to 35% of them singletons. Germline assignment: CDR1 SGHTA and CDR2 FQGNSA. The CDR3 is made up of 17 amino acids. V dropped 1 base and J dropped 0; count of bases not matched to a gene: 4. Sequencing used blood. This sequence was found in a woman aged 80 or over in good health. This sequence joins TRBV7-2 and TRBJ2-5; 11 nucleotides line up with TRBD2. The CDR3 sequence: CASSLGPLAGDQETQYF. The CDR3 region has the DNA TGTGCCAGCAGCTTAGGGCCACTAGCGGGGGACCAAGAGACCCAGTACTTC.